Sequencing of this T cell receptor (beta chain) was carried out in a study of blood T cells in healthy people across ages. For this clonotype: One end of the junction is discordant with germline, which a read error may explain.

With a J-beta primer mix and a sample-barcoded 5' primer, a second PCR ran roughly 6 to 12 cycles. Every molecule of cDNA carried a tag from a template-switch adaptor with 12 random nucleotides. TCRdb passed the 5' RACE reads through MiXCR, listing each CDR3 protein once. The sample carries approximately 780,000 distinct CDR3 sequences, more than 25% recorded once. Germline lookup yields CDR1 LNHNV and CDR2 YYDKDF (reference sequence). The CDR3 consists of 14 residues. These same records also appear under a second study, on T cells of mothers and their children.

Material: blood. The TCR was taken from a boy between 10 and 17 years old in good health. The chain joins TRBV15 to TRBJ2-1, with 8 bases aligning to TRBD1. CDR3 in amino acids: CATSRGGNVPGQDF. The CDR3 DNA sequence: TGTGCCACCAGCAGAGGAGGGAATGTTCCGGGACAGGACTTC.